This TCR beta chain originates from a study of blood T cell repertoires in COVID-19. V was clipped by 2 bases and J by 4 bases, with 3 bases between them. Germline V CDR1 and CDR2: MDHEN, SYDVKM. The CDR3 has 12 residues. Regarding this clone: Within the sample, other DNA sequences also encode this same CDR3.

Here immunoSEQ multiplex PCR was the method, and the copy in TCRdb shows in-frame clones only, minus some. The sample carries more than 300,000 clones, roughly 85% recorded once. The sample comprised PBMCs or T cells enriched from blood (not recorded which). The clonotype comes from a woman in her thirties who had recovered from COVID-19. The rearrangement joins TRBV28 to TRBJ1-5; D uncertain. This CDR3 is CASSLRNQPQHF. The CDR3 bases are TGTGCCAGCAGTTTACGGAATCAGCCCCAGCATTTT.